This is a list of T cell receptor beta chains from one sample in a study of multiple sclerosis patients with progressive multifocal leukoencephalopathy. Profiling relied on immunoSEQ multiplex PCR, and the TCRdb table lists in-frame clones only, not all of them. The sample includes about 28,000 clones, around 90% seen only once; the top ten take 1.3%. The source was PBMCs, collected from a patient treated with natalizumab. These receptors were taken from a human donor with multiple sclerosis. Both conserved end residues are part of each CDR3. A D gene is named only where the DNA matches it firmly.

V gene	D gene	CDR3 protein
TRBV19	TRBD1	CASTIRDRVNSPLHF
TRBV4-2	.	CASSPQQADTEAFF
TRBV5-8	.	CASSLVPGTFHQPQHF
TRBV18	.	CASSPVEGASNYGYTF
TRBV7-7	.	CASSLGPNSEQYF
TRBV6-1	.	CASSEGQGLGSPLHF
TRBV5-6	TRBD1	CASSLGRGHRTEAFF
TRBV5-6	TRBD1	CASSLWRTGGELREKLFF
TRBV18	TRBD1	CASSVTGTGGDDTQYF
TRBV5-4	TRBD1	CASSWGQSSYSPLHF
TRBV2	.	CASSEGQGFNGELFF
TRBV5-4	.	CASRLARNTEAFF
TRBV7-2	TRBD1	CASSLPSSGTGGLGAFF
TRBV6-6	TRBD1	CASSYYGTGGTEAFF
TRBV4-1	.	CASSQEGARGYTF
TRBV7-8	.	CASSLEPPREAFF
TRBV10-3	TRBD1	CAISELGTGNQPQHF
TRBV29-1	.	CSVVTGTRGEAFF
TRBV25-1	.	CASSPTLTPRGNTEAFF
TRBV7-3	TRBD1	CASSSSYTTGANTGELFF
TRBV11-1	.	CASSRGRDYEQYF
TRBV7-3	.	CASPSAEFGPQHF
TRBV4-1	TRBD1	CASSRGQGSPYEQYF
TRBV30	.	CAWSRNKGSSYNSPLHF
TRBV2	.	CASSEADYGELFF
TRBV6-6	TRBD2	CASFPSGGGEQFF
TRBV5-4	.	CASSNQGLTYEQYF
TRBV5-5	.	CASSLVSGTTEAFF
TRBV28	.	CASSLDSSYGYTF
TRBV7-3	.	CASSLVRDSPLHF
TRBV21-1	.	CASTGGPAEAFF
TRBV5-1	.	CASSSGRSSYNEQFF
TRBV30	TRBD1	CAWSRTGLNTGELFF
TRBV21-1	.	CASGFWGGVTNEKLFF
TRBV19	.	CASGHGGSGTGANVLTF
TRBV5-1	.	CASSLHLRGLGAEAFF
TRBV27	.	CASGLVMAGELFF
TRBV19	TRBD1	CASSMDRARGNTIYF
TRBV5-1	.	CASSLEQNSPLHF
TRBV19	.	CASSITDTQYF
TRBV28	.	CASTGLNNSPLHF
TRBV6-1	.	CASTRDINYEQYF
TRBV6-5	TRBD2	CASSLLAGDQETQYF
TRBV5-1	.	CASSFRQGNYGYTF
TRBV27	.	CASSSGYMNTGELFF
TRBV2	.	CAGGSGLSEAFF
TRBV29-1	TRBD2	CSAERPGLASEQFF
TRBV7-9	TRBD1	CASSRTGKKDSPLHF
TRBV6-1	TRBD1	CASSVGDSLLLSEQFF
TRBV6-5	TRBD1	CASERDRGTEAFF
TRBV5-1	TRBD1	CASSLDRGNTEAFF
TRBV29-1	TRBD1	CSVLVAFGQAVTEAFF
TRBV11-2	TRBD1	CASSSGTAEAFF
TRBV10-3	TRBD1	CAISDSLGQGSGNTIYF
TRBV4-1	TRBD1	CASSQETGGNTGEPFF
TRBV11-2	.	CASSSQEGLAKNIQYF
TRBV4-3	.	CASSPTVGRLADTQYF
TRBV18	TRBD2	CASSPRSGGFQETQYF
TRBV10-1	.	CASSVGNTQYF